A selection of T cell receptor beta chains follows, all from one sample in a study of response to subunit inactivated influenza vaccine. TCRdb processed the RT-PCR reads anew with MiXCR; each CDR3 protein has one entry. The table lists about 520,000 distinct CDR3 sequences, about 25% of them singletons, with approximately 1.9% in the top ten. Specimen: CD4+ T cells sorted from PBMCs, collected 5 days after vaccination. The receptors here all came from a man aged 50 to 60 who received an inactivated influenza vaccine. CDR3s include the opening cysteine and the closing phenylalanine or tryptophan. D genes are given only for firm matches. Clone size is stated in some rows and not others, as once, few, many or a class when expanded.

>TRBJ2-1|NA|15|NA|TRBV3-1
CASSQDAASPYEQFF
TGTGCCAGCAGCCAAGATGCAGCTAGTCCCTATGAGCAGTTCTTC
>TRBJ2-1|NA|14|NA|TRBV10-3
CAIRGTVFYNEQFF
TGTGCCATCCGGGGGACGGTATTTTACAATGAGCAGTTCTTC
>TRBJ1-2|NA|18|few|TRBV11-1
CASSFSGQVLWRGEAYTF
TGTGCCAGCAGTTTTAGCGGGCAAGTACTATGGCGGGGTGAGGCCTACACCTTC
>TRBJ2-7|TRBD1|14|NA|TRBV5-1
CASSSRQGRYEQYF
TGCGCCAGCAGCTCAAGACAGGGAAGGTACGAGCAGTACTTC
>TRBJ2-5|NA|11|many|TRBV29-1
CSWGSQETQYF
TGCAGCTGGGGGTCGCAAGAGACCCAGTACTTC
>TRBJ1-1|NA|14|NA|TRBV7-2
CASSFGGANTEAFF
TGTGCCAGCAGCTTTGGCGGCGCGAACACTGAAGCTTTCTTT
>TRBJ2-3|TRBD2|13|NA|TRBV20-1
CSASKVTGGTQYF
TGCAGTGCTAGTAAGGTCACGGGAGGTACGCAGTATTTT
>TRBJ1-1|NA|13|NA|TRBV29-1
CSVGSGGNTEAFF
TGCAGCGTTGGTTCCGGAGGGAACACTGAAGCTTTCTTT
>TRBJ2-3|TRBD2|14|few|TRBV14
CASSYGTTTDTQYF
TGTGCCAGCAGCTACGGGACTACCACAGATACGCAGTATTTT
>TRBJ1-2|TRBD1|16|NA|TRBV10-3
CAISESPGTGNIGYTF
TGTGCCATCAGTGAGTCTCCCGGGACAGGCAATATTGGCTACACCTTC
>TRBJ1-4|NA|14|NA|TRBV5-4
CASSSSATNEKLFF
TGTGCCAGCAGCTCGTCAGCAACTAATGAAAAACTGTTTTTT
>TRBJ2-2|TRBD1|15|few|TRBV24-1
CATSGTGLDTGELFF
TGTGCCACCAGTGGGACAGGGCTCGACACCGGGGAGCTGTTTTTT
>TRBJ2-2|TRBD1|15|NA|TRBV4-2
CASSQAGGIPGELFF
TGTGCCAGCAGCCAAGCAGGGGGCATTCCCGGGGAGCTGTTTTTT